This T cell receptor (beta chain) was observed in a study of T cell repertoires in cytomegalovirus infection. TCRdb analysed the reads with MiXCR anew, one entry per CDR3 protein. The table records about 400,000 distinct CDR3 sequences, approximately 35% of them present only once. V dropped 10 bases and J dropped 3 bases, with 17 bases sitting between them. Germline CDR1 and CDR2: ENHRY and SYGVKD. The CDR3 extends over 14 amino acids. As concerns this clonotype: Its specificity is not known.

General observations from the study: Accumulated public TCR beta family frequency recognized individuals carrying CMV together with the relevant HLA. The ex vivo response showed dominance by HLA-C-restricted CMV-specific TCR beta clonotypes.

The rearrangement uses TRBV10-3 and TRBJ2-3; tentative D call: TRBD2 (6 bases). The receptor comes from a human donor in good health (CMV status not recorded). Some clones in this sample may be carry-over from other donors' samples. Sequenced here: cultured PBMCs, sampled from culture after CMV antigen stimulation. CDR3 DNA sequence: TGTGCCACCGAAAATGGTCTAGCGACAGATACGCAGTATTTT. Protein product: CATENGLATDTQYF.